These 5 T cell receptor beta chains were sequenced from one sample in a study of blood T cell repertoires in COVID-19. The repertoire was sequenced with immunoSEQ multiplex PCR; TCRdb's copy has only in-frame clones and lacks some. The sample includes about 200,000 clones, 84% of them seen just once. Sequenced input: peripheral blood. The receptor source for this set is a woman aged 70-85 years with active or convalescent COVID-19.

This sequence joins TRBV11-2 and TRBJ2-3; possibly TRBD2 for D (5 bases). V was cut by 5 bases and J by 5 bases, with 17 bases left in between. CDR3 length equals 15 residues. Looked up from germline, CDR1 is SGHAT and CDR2 is FQNNGV. The DNA of the CDR3 is TGTGCCAGCAGCCCCGGAGGTCGTAATGAAGATACGCAGTATTTT. It encodes CASSPGGRNEDTQYF.

CDR3 sequence reads: CASSLEAGKGAFF. The CDR3 region has the DNA TGTGCCAGCAGCTTAGAAGCGGGGAAGGGAGCTTTCTTT. V usage is TRBV7-2 and J usage is TRBJ1-1; no clear D gene. Germline loops: CDR1 SGHTA, CDR2 FQGNSA. The germline V and J ends were trimmed by 1 base and 10 bases, with 13 bases remaining between them. The CDR3 consists of 13 residues.

V and J are TRBV27 and TRBJ2-7; 12 nucleotides align to TRBD1. There are 15 residues in the CDR3. Germline loops: CDR1 MNHEY, CDR2 SMNVEV (reference sequence). V shed 7 bases, J shed 4 bases, and the junction held 8 bases outside the gene matches. The CDR3 here is CASMGGTGGAYEQYF. The CDR3 nucleotides read TGTGCCAGCATGGGGGGGACAGGGGGCGCGTACGAGCAGTACTTC.

The CDR3 here is CASSGTSGRGAYNEQFF. CDR3 nucleotides: TGTGCCAGCAGTGGGACTAGCGGGAGGGGAGCGTACAATGAGCAGTTCTTC. The V gene is TRBV2, the J gene TRBJ2-1, with 15 bases that match TRBD2. Germline assignment: CDR1 SNHLY and CDR2 FYNNEI. The J segment lost 4 bases and the V segment lost 4 bases, leaving 5 bases of the junction unmatched. The CDR3 totals 17 residues. The variable domain in full, with the rest retrieved from reference TRBV2 and TRBJ2-1, is EPEVTQTPSHQVTQMGQEVILRCVPISNHLYFYWYRQILGQKVEFLVSFYNNEISEKSEIFDDQFSVERPDGSNFTLKIRSTKLEDSAMYFCASSGTSGRGAYNEQFFGPGTRLTVL.

The chain recombines TRBV7-9 with TRBJ1-6; TRBD1 aligns across 7 bases. V trimming: 3 bases; J trimming: 10 bases; junction bases outside the gene matches: 9. This CDR3 spans 15 amino acids. From germline, CDR1 is SEHNR and CDR2 FQNEAQ (reference sequence). The CDR3 DNA sequence: TGTGCCAGCAGCTTCCGACAGGGCGTAGGGTCACCCCTCCACTTT. Amino acids: CASSFRQGVGSPLHF.